Detailed here is one TCR beta chain. The data belong to a study of blood T cell repertoires in COVID-19. Whole-study context: Acute-phase and convalescent COVID-19 samples originated in the United States, Italy and Spain.

In the original processing: How many nucleated cells were present was estimated from reference gene primer amplification. Repertoires were generated with immunoSEQ multiplex PCR, while TCRdb's copy carries only in-frame clones and drops some. V and J calls and clone size are those listed in that table; D and trimming were worked out from the DNA. The sample lists about 190,000 clones; about nine tenths were seen once. The germline gives CDR1 DFQATT, CDR2 SNEGSKA (reference sequence). The CDR3 consists of 14 residues. V was shortened by 3 bases and J by 2 bases, with 14 bases between the two germline ends.

The specimen sequenced was peripheral blood. The chain employs TRBV20-1 and TRBJ2-7; D perhaps matches TRBD2 (5 bases). This receptor was obtained from a man in his forties with acute or convalescent COVID-19. CDR3 region: CSASVRGYPYEQYF. As DNA, the CDR3 is TGCAGTGCTAGTGTCCGGGGTTACCCCTACGAGCAGTACTTC.